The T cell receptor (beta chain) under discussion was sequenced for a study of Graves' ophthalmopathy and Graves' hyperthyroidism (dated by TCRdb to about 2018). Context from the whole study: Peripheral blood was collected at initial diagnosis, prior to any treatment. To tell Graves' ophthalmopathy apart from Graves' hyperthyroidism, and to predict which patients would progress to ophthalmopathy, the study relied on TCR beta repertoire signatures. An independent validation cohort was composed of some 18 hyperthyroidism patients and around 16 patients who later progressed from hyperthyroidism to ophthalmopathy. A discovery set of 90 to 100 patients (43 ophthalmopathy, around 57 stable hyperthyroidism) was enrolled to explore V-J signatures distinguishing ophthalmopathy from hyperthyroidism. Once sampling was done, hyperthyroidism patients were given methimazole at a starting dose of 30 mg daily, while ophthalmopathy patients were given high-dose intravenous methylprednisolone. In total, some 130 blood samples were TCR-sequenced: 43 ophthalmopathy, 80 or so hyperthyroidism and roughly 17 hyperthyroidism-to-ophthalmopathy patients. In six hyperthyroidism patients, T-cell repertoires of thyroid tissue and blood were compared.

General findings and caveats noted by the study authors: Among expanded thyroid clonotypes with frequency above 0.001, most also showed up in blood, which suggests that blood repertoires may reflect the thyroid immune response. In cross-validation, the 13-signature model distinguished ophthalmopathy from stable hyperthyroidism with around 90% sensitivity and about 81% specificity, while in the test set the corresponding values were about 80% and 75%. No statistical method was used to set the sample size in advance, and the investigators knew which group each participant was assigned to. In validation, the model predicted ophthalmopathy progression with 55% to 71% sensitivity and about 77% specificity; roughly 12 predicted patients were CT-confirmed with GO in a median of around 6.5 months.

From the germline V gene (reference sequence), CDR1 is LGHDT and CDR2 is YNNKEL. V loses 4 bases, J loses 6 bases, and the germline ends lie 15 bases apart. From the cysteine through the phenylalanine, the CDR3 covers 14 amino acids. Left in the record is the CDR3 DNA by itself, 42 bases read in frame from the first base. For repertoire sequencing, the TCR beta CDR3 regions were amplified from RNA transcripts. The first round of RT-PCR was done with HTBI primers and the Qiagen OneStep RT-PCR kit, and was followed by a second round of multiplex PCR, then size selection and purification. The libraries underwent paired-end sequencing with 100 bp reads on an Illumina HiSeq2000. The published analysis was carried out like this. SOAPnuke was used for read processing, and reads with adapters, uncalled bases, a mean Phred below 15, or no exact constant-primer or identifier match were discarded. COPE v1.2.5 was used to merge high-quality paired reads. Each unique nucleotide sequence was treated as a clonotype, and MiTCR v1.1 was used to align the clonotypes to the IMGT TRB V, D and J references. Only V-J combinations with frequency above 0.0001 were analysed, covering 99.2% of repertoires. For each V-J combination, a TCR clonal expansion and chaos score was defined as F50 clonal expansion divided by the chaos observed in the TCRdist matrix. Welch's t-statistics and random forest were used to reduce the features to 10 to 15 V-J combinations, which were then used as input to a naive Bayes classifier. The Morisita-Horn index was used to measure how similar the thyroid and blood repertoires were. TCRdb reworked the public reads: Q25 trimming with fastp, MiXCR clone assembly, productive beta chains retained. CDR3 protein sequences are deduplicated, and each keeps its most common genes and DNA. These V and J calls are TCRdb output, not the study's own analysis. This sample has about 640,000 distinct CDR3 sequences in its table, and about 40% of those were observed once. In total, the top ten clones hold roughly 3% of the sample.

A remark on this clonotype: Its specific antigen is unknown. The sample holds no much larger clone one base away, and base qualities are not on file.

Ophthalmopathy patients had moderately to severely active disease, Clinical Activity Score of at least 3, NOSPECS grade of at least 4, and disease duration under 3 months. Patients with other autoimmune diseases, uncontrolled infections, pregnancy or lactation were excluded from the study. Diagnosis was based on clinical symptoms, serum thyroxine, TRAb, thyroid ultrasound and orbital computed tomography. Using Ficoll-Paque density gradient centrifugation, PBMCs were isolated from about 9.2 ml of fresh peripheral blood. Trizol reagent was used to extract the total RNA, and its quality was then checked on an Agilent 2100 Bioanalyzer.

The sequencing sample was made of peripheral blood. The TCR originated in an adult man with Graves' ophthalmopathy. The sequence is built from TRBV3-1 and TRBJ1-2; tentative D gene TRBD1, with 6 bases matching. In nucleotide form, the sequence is TGTGCCAGCAGCCGCCGGGACACTGGGGATGGCTACACCTTC. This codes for CASSRRDTGDGYTF.